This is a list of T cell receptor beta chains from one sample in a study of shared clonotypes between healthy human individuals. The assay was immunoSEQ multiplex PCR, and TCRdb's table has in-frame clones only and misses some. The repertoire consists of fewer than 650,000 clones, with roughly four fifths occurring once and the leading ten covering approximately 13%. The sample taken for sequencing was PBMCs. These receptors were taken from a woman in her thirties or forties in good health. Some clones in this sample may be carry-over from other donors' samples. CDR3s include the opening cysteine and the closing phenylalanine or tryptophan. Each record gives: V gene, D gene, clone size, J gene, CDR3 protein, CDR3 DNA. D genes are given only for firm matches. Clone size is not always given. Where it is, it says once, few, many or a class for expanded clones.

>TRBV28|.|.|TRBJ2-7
CASSPSRGTDHYEQYF
TGTGCCAGCAGTCCCTCCCGCGGGACAGACCACTACGAGCAGTACTTC
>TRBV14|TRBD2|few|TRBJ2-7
CASSQEAGRLSSYEQYF
TGTGCCAGCAGCCAAGAAGCGGGACGGCTGAGCTCCTACGAGCAGTACTTC
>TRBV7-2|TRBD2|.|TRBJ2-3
CASRRLAGAADTQYF
TGTGCCAGCAGGAGACTAGCGGGAGCGGCAGATACGCAGTATTTT
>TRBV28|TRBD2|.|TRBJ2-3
CASSLRLAGTDTQYF
TGTGCCAGCAGTTTACGACTAGCGGGCACAGATACGCAGTATTTT
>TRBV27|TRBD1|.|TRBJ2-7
CASTRTGGHYEQYF
TGTGCCAGCACCAGGACAGGGGGCCACTACGAGCAGTACTTC
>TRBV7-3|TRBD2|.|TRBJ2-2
CASSPENSGSGAGELFF
TGTGCCAGCAGCCCCGAGAACAGCGGGAGCGGGGCCGGGGAGCTGTTTTTT
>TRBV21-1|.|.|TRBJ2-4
CANPGQGVSVAKNIQYF
TGTGCCAACCCAGGGCAGGGAGTATCAGTTGCCAAAAACATTCAGTACTTC
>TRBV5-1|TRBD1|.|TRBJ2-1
CASSLDVGGPGARNEQFF
TGCGCCAGCAGCTTGGACGTAGGGGGCCCTGGGGCTCGAAATGAGCAGTTCTTC
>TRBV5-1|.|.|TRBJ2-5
CASSLPGETQYF
TGCGCCAGCAGCTTGCCCGGGGAGACCCAGTACTTC
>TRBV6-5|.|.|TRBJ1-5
CASSYKPTSGNQPQHF
TGTGCCAGCAGTTACAAACCCACGTCGGGCAATCAGCCCCAGCATTTT
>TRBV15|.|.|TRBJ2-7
CATSRDNFQGEQYF
TGTGCCACCAGCAGAGATAATTTTCAGGGCGAGCAGTACTTC
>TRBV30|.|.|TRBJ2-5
CAWSVNGVRETQYF
TGTGCCTGGAGTGTAAATGGTGTGCGAGAGACCCAGTACTTC
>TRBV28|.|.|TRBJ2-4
CASSSVAKNIQYF
TGTGCCAGCAGTTCGGTAGCCAAAAACATTCAGTACTTC
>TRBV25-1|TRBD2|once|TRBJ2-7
CASSESGGSGEQYF
TGTGCCAGCAGTGAATCGGGAGGGTCGGGGGAGCAGTACTTC
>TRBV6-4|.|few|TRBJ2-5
CARPRDPEKETQYF
TGTGCCAGACCCCGGGACCCAGAAAAAGAGACCCAGTACTTC
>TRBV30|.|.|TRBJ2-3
CAWSGAADTQYF
TGTGCCTGGAGTGGCGCGGCAGATACGCAGTATTTT
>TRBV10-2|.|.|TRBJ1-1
CASNKLQGLNTEAFF
TGCGCCAGCAATAAACTACAGGGACTGAACACTGAAGCTTTCTTT
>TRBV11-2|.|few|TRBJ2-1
CASSYGGDYNEQFF
TGTGCCAGCAGCTACGGGGGAGATTACAATGAGCAGTTCTTC